The entry below describes one T cell receptor beta chain. Its antigen remains unknown. Sequencing was performed with immunoSEQ multiplex PCR; in TCRdb, only in-frame clones are kept and a portion is missing. The sample carries roughly 190,000 clones, just over 90% recorded once. This record comes from a study of T cell responses to AZD1222 COVID-19 vaccine. Points from the study as a whole: Only after the peak T cell response were repertoires sampled. Seropositive status at baseline applied to only a handful of AZD1222 recipients. Spike-specific TCRs gained breadth and depth after people received two AZD1222 doses.

This clonotype was sampled from an adult in good health. The material sequenced was peripheral blood, taken on day 0 of AZD1222 vaccination.

This CDR3 is CASSFRGDPRDTEAFF. CDR3 DNA sequence: TGTGCCAGCAGCTTCCGTGGGGACCCAAGGGACACTGAAGCTTTCTTT. The chain combines TRBV7-2 with TRBJ1-1; D perhaps matches TRBD1 (5 bases). The CDR3 runs 16 residues. Germline CDR1 is SGHTA and CDR2 is FQGNSA. V was pared by 3 bases and J by 3 bases, with 17 bases between.